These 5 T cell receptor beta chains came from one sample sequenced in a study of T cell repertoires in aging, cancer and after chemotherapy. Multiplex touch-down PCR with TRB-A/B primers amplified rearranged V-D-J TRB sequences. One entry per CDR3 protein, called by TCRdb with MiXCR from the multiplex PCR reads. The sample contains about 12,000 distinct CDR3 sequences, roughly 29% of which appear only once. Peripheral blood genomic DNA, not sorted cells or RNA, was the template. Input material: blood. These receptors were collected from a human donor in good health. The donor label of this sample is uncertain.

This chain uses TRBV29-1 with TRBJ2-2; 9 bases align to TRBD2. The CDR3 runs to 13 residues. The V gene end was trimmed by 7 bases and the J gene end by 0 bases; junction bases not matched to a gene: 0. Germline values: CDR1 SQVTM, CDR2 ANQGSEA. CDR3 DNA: TGCAGCGCTAGCGGGACGAACACCGGGGAGCTGTTTTTT. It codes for CSASGTNTGELFF.

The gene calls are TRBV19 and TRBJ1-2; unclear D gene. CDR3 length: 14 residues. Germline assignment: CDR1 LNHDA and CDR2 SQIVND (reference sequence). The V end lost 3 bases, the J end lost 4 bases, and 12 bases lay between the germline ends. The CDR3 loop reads CASSIRAGGYGYTF. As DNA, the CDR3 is TGTGCCAGTAGTATTCGCGCCGGCGGCTATGGCTACACCTTC.

CDR3 region: CASSPWGLAGPSGQFF. CDR3 in DNA: TGTGCCAGCAGTCCTTGGGGACTAGCGGGGCCCTCGGGGCAGTTCTTC. The chain combines TRBV12-3 or TRBV12-4 with TRBJ2-1; TRBD2 agrees at 13 bases. The CDR3 sequence is 16 residues long. The trim removed 5 bases at V and 12 bases at J, leaving 13 bases unmatched.

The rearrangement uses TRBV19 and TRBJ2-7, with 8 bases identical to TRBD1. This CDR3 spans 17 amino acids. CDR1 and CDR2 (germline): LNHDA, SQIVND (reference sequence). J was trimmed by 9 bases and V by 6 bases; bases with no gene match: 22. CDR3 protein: CASSKSTGDGSFNVQYF. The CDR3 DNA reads TGTGCCAGTAGCAAATCGACAGGGGACGGAAGTTTTAACGTGCAGTACTTC.

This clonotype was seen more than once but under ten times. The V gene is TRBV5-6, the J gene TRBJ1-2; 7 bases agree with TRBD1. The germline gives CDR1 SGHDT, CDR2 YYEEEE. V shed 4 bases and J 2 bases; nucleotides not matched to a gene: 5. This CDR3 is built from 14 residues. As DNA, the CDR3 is TGTGCCAGCAGCCCAGGGGGGGCCAACTATGGCTACACCTTC. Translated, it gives CASSPGGANYGYTF.